These 17 T cell receptor beta chains share one sample of origin, sequenced in a study of metastatic and nonmetastatic thyroid tumors. Thyroid surgery had not been preceded by any treatment in any patient. TCRdb re-called the PCR reads with MiXCR. The table shows fewer than 13,000 clones, with approximately 30% occurring only once. The sample was tumor tissue. All receptors derive from a male donor with papillary thyroid cancer or a benign thyroid nodule (not recorded which). Some clones in this sample may be carry-over from other donors' samples.

This clone was seen more than once but under ten times. This may come from a read error, since a much larger clone is one base off. V gene TRBV5-1 combines with J gene TRBJ2-1, with a possible D match to TRBD2 (6 bases). The germline V gene has CDR1 SGHRS and CDR2 YFSETQ. This CDR3 is built from 14 residues. CDR3 region: CVSSSSTSVNEQSF. The CDR3 DNA sequence: TGCGTCAGCAGCTCCTCGACTAGTGTCAATGAGCAGTCCTTC.

As to this clone: The junction departs from the called germline gene at one end, perhaps through a read error. The rearrangement links TRBV20-1 to TRBJ2-2; 9 bases are a match to TRBD2. CDR1 DFQATT and CDR2 SNEGSKA come from the germline V gene (reference sequence). The CDR3 has 17 amino acids. This CDR3 is CSARVSGSGEFTWELFF. CDR3 DNA: TGCAGTGCTAGGGTTAGCGGGAGTGGCGAGTTCACCTGGGAGCTGTTTTTT.

This clone was found a few times. The chain uses TRBV2 and TRBJ1-1, with D possibly being TRBD1 (6 bases). With 6 bases removed from V and 4 bases from J, the gap between germline ends came to 15 bases. Germline lookup yields CDR1 SNHLY and CDR2 FYNNEI. CDR3 size: 14 residues. The CDR3 sequence: CASSPTGAVTEAFF. Written as DNA, the CDR3 is TGTGCCAGCAGCCCGACGGGGGCGGTCACTGAAGCTTTCTTT.

Sample share makes this clone medium-sized. CDR3 in amino acids: CASSRTGGVDEAFF. For the CDR3, the DNA is TGTGCCAGCAGCCGGACAGGGGGAGTGGATGAAGCTTTCTTT. This chain joins TRBV7-9 and TRBJ1-1; 10 nucleotides agree with TRBD1. CDR1 SEHNR and CDR2 FQNEAQ come from the germline V gene (reference sequence). V shed 5 bases and J 7 bases; nucleotides not matched to a gene: 7. The CDR3 extends over 14 amino acids.

Notes on this clone: Other nucleotide sequences in the sample specify the same CDR3. This chain connects TRBV28 to TRBJ1-1; D ambiguous. Germline assignment: CDR1 MDHEN and CDR2 SYDVKM. The CDR3 runs 14 residues. V was pared by 1 base and J by 8 bases, with 14 bases between. Written as DNA, the CDR3 is TGTGCCAGCAGTTTATTACAGTTGAATACGGAAGCTTTCTTT. The encoded protein is CASSLLQLNTEAFF.

The V and J genes are TRBV30 and TRBJ1-5; a weak D match, TRBD1 (5 bases). CDR1 is GTSNPN and CDR2 is SVGIG in the germline V gene (reference sequence). This CDR3 comprises 13 residues. V lost 7 bases to trimming and J lost 4 bases, with 14 bases between them. The CDR3 loop reads CALGLASNQPQHF. Here the CDR3 DNA reads TGTGCCTTGGGACTGGCGTCGAATCAGCCCCAGCATTTT.

The CDR3 bases are TGTGCCAGCAGCCCCGTGGGACTAGCGGGAGTTCGGGAGCAGTTCTTC. Amino acids: CASSPVGLAGVREQFF. This chain uses TRBV11-2 with TRBJ2-1; 14 bases agree with TRBD2. Trimming took 5 bases from V and 10 from J; bases not matched to a gene: 10. The CDR3 is made up of 16 amino acids. In germline, CDR1 is SGHAT, CDR2 FQNNGV. Looking up the rest from reference TRBV11-2 and TRBJ2-1 gives the full variable domain: EAGVAQSPRYKIIEKRQSVAFWCNPISGHATLYWYQQILGQGPKLLIQFQNNGVVDDSQLPKDRFSAERLKGVDSTLKIQPAKLEDSAVYLCASSPVGLAGVREQFFGPGTRLTVL.

In this sample, this clone turned up a few times. The chain has TRBV27 and TRBJ1-5; TRBD1 might be the D (5 bases). The CDR3 length is 12 residues. With 4 bases removed from V and 9 bases from J, the gap between germline ends came to 10 bases. Germline V gene lookup returns CDR1 MNHEY and CDR2 SMNVEV (reference sequence). In DNA form, the CDR3 reads TGTGCCAGCAGTTACAGGCGATGGCCCCAGCATTTT. Its translation: CASSYRRWPQHF.

This clone is large by share. The sample contains more than one DNA sequence encoding this CDR3. The chain links TRBV7-9 to TRBJ1-1; D is perhaps TRBD1 (6 bases). CDR1 and CDR2 from the germline V gene are SEHNR and FQNEAQ (reference sequence). The CDR3 sequence is 15 residues long. The V end was cut by 6 bases, the J end by 1 base, with 15 bases between. The CDR3 loop is CASSPPTGSNTEAFF. CDR3 in DNA: TGTGCCAGCAGTCCCCCGACAGGCTCGAACACTGAAGCTTTCTTT.

This clone has at least ten counts. The J gene is TRBJ2-7, the V gene TRBV5-4; 13 nucleotides agree with TRBD2. This CDR3 is 15 amino acids long. Germline V gene sequence: CDR1 SGHNT, CDR2 YYREEE (reference sequence). With 5 bases clipped from V and 2 bases from J, the junction kept 4 bases outside the gene matches. The CDR3 nucleotides are TGTGCCAGCAGTCTCGGGACTAGCGGGACCTACGAGCAGTACTTC. This encodes CASSLGTSGTYEQYF.

This rearrangement joins TRBV12-3 or TRBV12-4 to TRBJ1-1; 7 nucleotides line up with TRBD1. This CDR3 contains 15 residues. V trimming: 5 bases; J trimming: 3 bases; junction bases outside the gene matches: 9. The CDR3 reads CASSARQGTDTEAFF. CDR3 coding DNA: TGTGCCAGCAGTGCGAGACAGGGTACTGACACTGAAGCTTTCTTT.

By sample share, this clone is medium-sized. The chain is built from TRBV6-5 and TRBJ1-1; 7 bases fit TRBD1. After removal of 2 bases from V and 5 bases from J, the junction contained 8 bases not matched to a gene. This CDR3 has 15 amino acids. CDR1 is MNHEY and CDR2 is SVGAGI in the germline V gene. DNA of the CDR3: TGTGCCAGCAGTTACGGGGCAGGGGGAAGAACTGAAGCTTTCTTT. The encoded protein is CASSYGAGGRTEAFF.

This clone was seen a handful of times. The J gene is TRBJ1-6, the V gene TRBV27, with 8 bases identical to TRBD1. The germline CDR1 and CDR2 sequences are MNHEY and SMNVEV (reference sequence). The CDR3 sequence is 15 residues long. After removal of 1 base from V and 9 bases from J, the junction contained 5 bases not matched to a gene. This CDR3 reads CASSLFGQGVSPLHF. The CDR3 DNA follows: TGTGCCAGCAGTTTATTCGGACAGGGAGTTTCACCCCTCCACTTT.

In the case of this clone: Its ends do not fully match the called genes, so a read error is possible. The chain couples TRBV28 to TRBJ2-6, with D perhaps assigned TRBD1 or TRBD2 (5 bases each). The CDR3 extends over 14 amino acids. The germline V gene encodes CDR1 MDHEN and CDR2 SYDVKM. This CDR3 reads CASRGTTGANLLTF. The DNA of the CDR3 is TGTGCCAGCAGGGGGACCACTGGGGCCAACCTCCTTACTTTC.

This clone is medium-sized in the sample. The rearrangement uses TRBV9 and TRBJ1-6; D gene unclear. The V end was cut by 4 bases, the J end by 10 bases, with 15 bases between. This CDR3 has 14 amino acids. CDR1 SGDLS and CDR2 YYNGEE come from the germline V gene. In DNA, the CDR3 is TGTGCCAGCAGCAAGGCCGCCGGTGGGTCACCCCTCCACTTT. This translates into CASSKAAGGSPLHF.

This clone occurred a few times. The V and J genes are TRBV10-3 and TRBJ1-2; the D is unclear. The CDR3 sequence is 14 residues long. Trimming removed 5 bases at V and 8 bases at J, with 18 bases between. The germline gives CDR1 ENHRY, CDR2 SYGVKD. As DNA, the CDR3 is TGTGCCATCAGTTCCGGAGCCTCGGTGGGGGGCTACACCTTC. It translates to CAISSGASVGGYTF.

This clone is labeled as medium-sized (0.01 to 0.1%). V gene TRBV18 combines with J gene TRBJ1-2, with D unresolved. With 1 base removed from V and 0 bases from J, the gap between germline ends came to 9 bases. Germline assignment: CDR1 KGHSH and CDR2 LQKENI. The CDR3 loop spans 15 amino acids. The CDR3 reads CASSPLGLANYGYTF. In nucleotides, the CDR3 is TGTGCCAGCTCACCACTAGGGTTAGCTAACTATGGCTACACCTTC.